This T cell receptor (beta chain) is drawn from a study of shared clonotypes between healthy human individuals. Naive-designated CD8 cells lacked CD45RO, were positively enriched for CCR7, and omitted terminally differentiated effector memory CD45RA+ cells. This clone was counted a single time. Clones were sequenced by immunoSEQ multiplex PCR, and TCRdb holds only the in-frame ones, with some missing. The sample consists of about 820,000 clones, approximately 92% of them appearing once. Per germline, CDR1 WSHSY and CDR2 SAAADI. CDR3 length equals 16 residues. Germline trimming cut 3 bases from V and 3 bases from J; bases unmatched to any gene: 4.

Material: naive CD8+ T cells sorted from blood. The source of this sequence is a man aged 25-45 years in good health. This chain connects TRBV10-2 to TRBJ2-1; 11 bases map to TRBD2. CDR3 amino acids: CASSEKTSGIYNEQFF. In DNA form, the CDR3 reads TGCGCCAGCAGTGAAAAGACTAGCGGGATCTACAATGAGCAGTTCTTC.